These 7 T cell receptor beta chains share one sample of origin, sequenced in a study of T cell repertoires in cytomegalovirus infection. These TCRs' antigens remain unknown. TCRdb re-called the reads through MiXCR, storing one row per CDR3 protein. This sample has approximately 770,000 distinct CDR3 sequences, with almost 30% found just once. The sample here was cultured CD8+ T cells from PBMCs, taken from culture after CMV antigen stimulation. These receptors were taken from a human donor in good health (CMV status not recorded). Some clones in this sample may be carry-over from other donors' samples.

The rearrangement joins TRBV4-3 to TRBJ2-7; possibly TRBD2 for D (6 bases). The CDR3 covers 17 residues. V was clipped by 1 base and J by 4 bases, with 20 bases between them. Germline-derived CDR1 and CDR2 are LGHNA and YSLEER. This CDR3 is CASSQAYPAGWDYEQYV. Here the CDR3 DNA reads TGCGCCAGCAGCCAAGCATACCCGGCGGGATGGGATTACGAGCAGTACGTC.

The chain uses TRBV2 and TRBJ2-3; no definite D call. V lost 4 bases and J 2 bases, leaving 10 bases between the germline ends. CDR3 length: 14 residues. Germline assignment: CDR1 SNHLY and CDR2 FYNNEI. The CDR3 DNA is TGTGCCAGCAGTGTCACCCACGACACAGATACGCAGTATTTT. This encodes CASSVTHDTDTQYF.

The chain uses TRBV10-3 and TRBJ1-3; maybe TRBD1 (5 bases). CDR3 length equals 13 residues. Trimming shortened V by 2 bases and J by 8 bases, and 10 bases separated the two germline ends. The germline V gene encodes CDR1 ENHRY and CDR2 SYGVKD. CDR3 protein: CAISEDDRHTIYF. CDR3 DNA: TGTGCCATCAGTGAGGACGACAGACACACCATATATTTT.

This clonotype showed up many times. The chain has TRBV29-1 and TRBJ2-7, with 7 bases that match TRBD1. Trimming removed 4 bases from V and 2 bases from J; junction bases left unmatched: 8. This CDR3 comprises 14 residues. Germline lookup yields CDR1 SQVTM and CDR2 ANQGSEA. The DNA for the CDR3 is TGCAGCGTTGTGGGGACAGATTTACCCTACGAGCAGTACTTC. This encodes CSVVGTDLPYEQYF.

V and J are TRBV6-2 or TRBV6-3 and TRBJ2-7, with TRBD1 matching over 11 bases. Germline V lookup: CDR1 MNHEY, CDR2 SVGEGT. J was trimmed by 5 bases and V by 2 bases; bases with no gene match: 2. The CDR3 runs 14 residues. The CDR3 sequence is CASSYQGQGDEQYV. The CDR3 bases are TGTGCCAGCAGTTACCAGGGACAGGGGGACGAGCAGTACGTC.

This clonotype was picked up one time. CDR3 nucleotides: TGTGCCAGCAGCCAAAAGACAGGTTACTACGAGCAGTACGTC. Its protein is CASSQKTGYYEQYV. V usage is TRBV14 and J usage is TRBJ2-7; possible D gene TRBD1, 6 bases. The germline gives CDR1 SGHDN, CDR2 FVKESK. The CDR3 sequence is 14 residues long. V lost 2 bases and J lost 3, with 11 bases in between.

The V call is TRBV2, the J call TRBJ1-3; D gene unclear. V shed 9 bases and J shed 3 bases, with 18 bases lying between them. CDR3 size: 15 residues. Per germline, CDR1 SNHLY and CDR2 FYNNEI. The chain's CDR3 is CARRFLTQDGNTIYF. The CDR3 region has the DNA TGTGCCAGGAGATTCCTGACCCAGGATGGAAACACCATATATTTT. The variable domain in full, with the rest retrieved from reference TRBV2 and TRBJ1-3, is EPEVTQTPSHQVTQMGQEVILRCVPISNHLYFYWYRQILGQKVEFLVSFYNNEISEKSEIFDDQFSVERPDGSNFTLKIRSTKLEDSAMYFCARRFLTQDGNTIYFGEGSWLTVV.